Following are 2 T cell receptor beta chains from one sample sequenced in a study of blood T cell repertoires in COVID-19. Sequencing was performed with immunoSEQ multiplex PCR; in TCRdb, only in-frame clones are kept and a portion is missing. Of 75,000 to 85,000 clones in the sample, around 90% were seen once. The source material was peripheral blood. These receptors were taken from a middle-aged man with active COVID-19.

This rearrangement joins TRBV24-1 to TRBJ2-3; D may be TRBD2 (5 bases). The CDR3 spans 14 residues. Trimming removed 4 bases from V and 0 bases from J, with 7 bases in between. CDR1 is KGHDR and CDR2 is SFDVKD in the germline V gene. In DNA form, the CDR3 reads TGTGCCACCAGTGAACCGGGAAGCACAGATACGCAGTATTTT. Protein: CATSEPGSTDTQYF.

The CDR3 here is CASSSLSGSYNEQFF. The CDR3 bases are TGTGCCAGCAGCTCCCTTAGCGGGAGTTACAATGAGCAGTTCTTC. This rearrangement joins TRBV11-3 to TRBJ2-1; 9 bases line up with TRBD2. With V trimmed by 4 bases and J by 4 bases, 5 bases remained unmatched. In germline, CDR1 is SGHNT, CDR2 YENEEA. The CDR3 consists of 15 residues. Using reference TRBV11-3 and TRBJ2-1 for the parts outside the CDR3, the full variable domain is EAGVVQSPRYKIIEKKQPVAFWCNPISGHNTLYWYLQNLGQGPELLIRYENEEAVDDSQLPKDRFSAERLKGVDSTLKIQPAELGDSAVYLCASSSLSGSYNEQFFGPGTRLTVL.